Below, 15 T cell receptor beta chains from the same sample are listed, as sequenced in a study of blood T cell repertoires in COVID-19. Profiling relied on immunoSEQ multiplex PCR, and the TCRdb table lists in-frame clones only, not all of them. The table records 240,000 or so clones, roughly 83% of them present only once. Source material: peripheral blood. These receptors all stem from a woman at least 80 years old with acute or convalescent COVID-19.

The chain has TRBV5-1 and TRBJ2-1; 7 positions agree with TRBD1. CDR1 and CDR2 from the germline V gene are SGHRS and YFSETQ. The V segment lost 4 bases and the J segment 0 bases; nucleotides outside the gene matches: 7. The CDR3 spans 16 residues. In DNA form, the CDR3 reads TGCGCCAGCAGCCGCGGACAGGTTAGCTCCTACAATGAGCAGTTCTTC. Its translation: CASSRGQVSSYNEQFF.

The V gene is TRBV15, the J gene TRBJ2-7; 7 bases agree with TRBD1. CDR1 is LNHNV and CDR2 is YYDKDF in the germline V gene (reference sequence). Germline trimming cut 2 bases from V and 3 bases from J; bases unmatched to any gene: 7. This CDR3 has 15 residues. CDR3 DNA sequence: TGTGCCACCAGCAGATACGGGACAGATGACTACGAGCAGTACTTC. It is translated as CATSRYGTDDYEQYF.

The rearrangement uses TRBV9 and TRBJ2-1; 9 bases map to TRBD1. Germline assignment: CDR1 SGDLS and CDR2 YYNGEE. J gave up 4 bases and V 0 bases, and 5 bases lay outside the gene matches. CDR3 length equals 16 residues. CDR3 nucleotides: TGTGCCAGCAGCGTAGTAGAGGACAGGGGTTACAATGAGCAGTTCTTC. As protein: CASSVVEDRGYNEQFF.

V usage is TRBV5-1 and J usage is TRBJ2-7; maybe TRBD1 (6 bases). Trimming cost V 4 bases and J 1 base, with 18 bases left between them. The CDR3 extends over 16 amino acids. Germline V gives CDR1 SGHRS, CDR2 YFSETQ. This CDR3 is CASSPPGDRTSYEQYF. The CDR3 coding sequence is TGCGCCAGCAGCCCCCCAGGGGACCGGACATCCTACGAGCAGTACTTC.

This sequence joins TRBV6-5 and TRBJ1-2; 7 bases are a match to TRBD1. The trim removed 5 bases at V and 8 bases at J, leaving 8 bases unmatched. Germline CDR1 MNHEY, CDR2 SVGAGI. The CDR3 covers 13 residues. The CDR3 here is CASSPQGMGGYTF. The CDR3 DNA sequence: TGTGCCAGCAGTCCACAGGGGATGGGAGGCTACACCTTC.

CDR3 nucleotide sequence: TGCGCCAGCTTTGGGGGAGGAGGCACCGGGGAGCTGTTTTTT. It codes for CASFGGGGTGELFF. This sequence joins TRBV5-1 and TRBJ2-2, with D perhaps matching TRBD2 (6 bases). The germline V and J ends were trimmed by 7 bases and 4 bases, with 14 bases remaining between them. This CDR3 has 14 residues. Germline assignment: CDR1 SGHRS and CDR2 YFSETQ. The complete variable domain, with remaining parts taken from reference TRBV5-1 and TRBJ2-2, reads KAGVTQTPRYLIKTRGQQVTLSCSPISGHRSVSWYQQTPGQGLQFLFEYFSETQRNKGNFPGRFSGRQFSNSRSEMNVSTLELGDSALYLCASFGGGGTGELFFGEGSRLTVL.

The rearrangement links TRBV5-1 to TRBJ2-5; 7 nucleotides align to TRBD1. CDR1 is SGHRS and CDR2 is YFSETQ in the germline V gene. The CDR3 runs to 13 residues. With 7 bases clipped from V and 4 bases from J, the junction kept 7 bases outside the gene matches. CDR3 sequence: CASGLRGLETQYF. CDR3 DNA sequence: TGCGCCAGCGGACTCAGGGGGTTAGAGACCCAGTACTTC. Using reference TRBV5-1 and TRBJ2-5 for the parts outside the CDR3, the full variable domain is KAGVTQTPRYLIKTRGQQVTLSCSPISGHRSVSWYQQTPGQGLQFLFEYFSETQRNKGNFPGRFSGRQFSNSRSEMNVSTLELGDSALYLCASGLRGLETQYFGPGTRLLVL.

CDR3 sequence reads: CASSYGSRESEQYF. As DNA, the CDR3 is TGTGCCAGTAGCTACGGGAGTCGCGAGTCCGAGCAGTACTTC. The chain employs TRBV19 and TRBJ2-7, with D tentatively TRBD2 (6 bases). The CDR3 consists of 14 residues. Germline CDR1 LNHDA, CDR2 SQIVND (reference sequence). The germline V and J ends were trimmed by 6 bases and 6 bases, with 18 bases remaining between them. The complete variable domain, with remaining parts taken from reference TRBV19 and TRBJ2-7, reads DGGITQSPKYLFRKEGQNVTLSCEQNLNHDAMYWYRQDPGQGLRLIYYSQIVNDFQKGDIAEGYSVSREKKESFPLTVTSAQKNPTAFYLCASSYGSRESEQYFGPGTRLTVT.

This clone has a handful of counts. This chain joins TRBV27 and TRBJ2-5, with 9 nucleotides matching TRBD1. The ends lost 5 bases at V and 4 bases at J; junction bases unmatched: 8. The CDR3 sequence is 15 residues long. CDR1 MNHEY and CDR2 SMNVEV come from the germline V gene (reference sequence). This CDR3 is CASSPLQGATETQYF. In DNA form, the CDR3 reads TGTGCCAGCAGTCCATTACAGGGGGCGACAGAGACCCAGTACTTC.

The J gene is TRBJ1-3, the V gene TRBV5-1; D not resolved. Germline CDR1 SGHRS, CDR2 YFSETQ. Trimming pared 4 bases from V and 3 bases from J, leaving 8 bases between. This CDR3 region has 13 residues. CDR3 in DNA: TGCGCCAGCAGCGTGGACGGTGGAAACACCATATATTTT. Protein: CASSVDGGNTIYF.

The chain uses TRBV6-5 and TRBJ1-4; 8 nucleotides line up with TRBD1. J lost 8 bases, V lost 5 bases, and 7 bases had no gene match. The CDR3 runs 14 residues. The V gene's germline CDR1 is MNHEY and CDR2 SVGAGI. CDR3 region: CASSTTGVAEKLFF. The CDR3 coding sequence is TGTGCCAGCAGTACGACAGGGGTGGCGGAAAAACTGTTTTTT.

V is TRBV5-5 and J is TRBJ2-4, with TRBD2 as a possible D gene (6 bases). Per germline, CDR1 SGHKS and CDR2 YYEKEE (reference sequence). With 0 bases removed from V and 9 bases from J, the gap between germline ends came to 10 bases. The CDR3 contains 13 residues. CDR3 amino acids: CASSLEARGIQYF. The DNA for the CDR3 is TGTGCCAGCAGCTTGGAGGCGCGGGGCATTCAGTACTTC.

The chain combines TRBV7-2 with TRBJ2-1; the match to TRBD2 covers 10 bases. The CDR3 is 15 amino acids. The germline V gene has CDR1 SGHTA and CDR2 FQGNSA. The V segment lost 3 bases and the J segment 8 bases; nucleotides outside the gene matches: 7. CDR3 in DNA: TGTGCCAGCAGCTTCCAGCGGGGGGGCCTGCATGAGCAGTTCTTC. Its translation: CASSFQRGGLHEQFF.

J is TRBJ1-3 and V is TRBV6-1; TRBD1 is a possible D gene (6 bases). Trimming pared 2 bases from V and 0 bases from J, leaving 14 bases between. This CDR3 has 17 amino acids. Germline CDR1 MNHNS, CDR2 SASEGT. In DNA, the CDR3 is TGTGCCAGCAGTGAACGGGGAGGGGGAGGCTCTGGAAACACCATATATTTT. It is translated as CASSERGGGGSGNTIYF.

V is TRBV5-1 and J is TRBJ2-7; D possibly corresponds to TRBD2 (6 bases). Germline CDR1 reads SGHRS; CDR2 reads YFSETQ. The CDR3 is made up of 14 amino acids. Trimming removed 0 bases from V and 2 bases from J, with 9 bases in between. The CDR3 loop reads CASSLDGGTYEQYF. The CDR3 nucleotides read TGCGCCAGCAGCTTGGACGGGGGAACCTACGAGCAGTACTTC.